The 14 T cell receptor beta chains below come from one sample, sequenced in a study of cytomegalovirus exposure and HLA in healthy donors. The PCR made use of 60 Vbeta and 13 Jbeta primers. Profiling relied on immunoSEQ multiplex PCR, and the TCRdb table lists in-frame clones only, not all of them. The sample includes under 200,000 clones, roughly 84% seen only once; the top ten take approximately 1.5%. Source material: PBMCs. These receptors were obtained from a male donor in good health and CMV-seronegative.

This chain uses TRBV6-1 with TRBJ2-5, with D possibly matching TRBD1 (5 bases). The J call could be wrong; TRBJ2-7 is a better fit for the DNA end. CDR1 and CDR2 (germline): MNHNS, SASEGT. The length of the CDR3 is 14 residues. Written as DNA, the CDR3 is TGTGCCAGCAGTGAAGGGACACCTACTTCCGAGCAGTACTTC. Protein product: CASSEGTPTSEQYF.

The CDR3 region is CATGTPGGQETQYF. Here the CDR3 DNA reads TGTGCCACCGGGACGCCGGGGGGCCAAGAGACCCAGTACTTC. This sequence joins TRBV6-1 and TRBJ2-5; 7 nucleotides align to TRBD2. Germline lookup yields CDR1 MNHNS and CDR2 SASEGT. The CDR3 sequence is 14 residues long. V gave up 10 bases and J gave up 1 base; unmatched junction bases: 9.

The chain employs TRBV29-1 and TRBJ1-2; D uncertain. The CDR3 is 13 residues long. With 4 bases removed from V and 1 base from J, the gap between germline ends came to 10 bases. Germline V gives CDR1 SQVTM, CDR2 ANQGSEA. In DNA, the CDR3 is TGCAGCGTTGCTCCCGGTCGTAACTATGGCTACACCTTC. It is translated as CSVAPGRNYGYTF.

The rearrangement joins TRBV4-1 to TRBJ2-1; 7 nucleotides agree with TRBD1. Germline lookup yields CDR1 MGHRA and CDR2 YSYEKL. The trim removed 2 bases at V and 0 bases at J, leaving 7 bases unmatched. This CDR3 has 17 residues. The CDR3: CASSQTPGTDSYNEQFF. The CDR3 DNA is TGCGCCAGCAGCCAAACCCCCGGGACAGACTCCTACAATGAGCAGTTCTTC.

The chain combines TRBV19 with TRBJ2-7; a weak D match, TRBD2 (7 bases). The CDR3 loop spans 15 amino acids. Germline V lookup: CDR1 LNHDA, CDR2 SQIVND (reference sequence). V shed 1 base and J shed 0 bases, with 10 bases lying between them. CDR3 loop: CASSIAGGDSYEQYF. The CDR3 bases are TGTGCCAGTAGTATAGCGGGGGGCGACTCCTACGAGCAGTACTTC.

Written as DNA, the CDR3 is TGTGCCAGCAGCTTAACAGCTTCCTACGAGCAGTACTTC. Translating gives CASSLTASYEQYF. The J gene is TRBJ2-7, the V gene TRBV5-4; D call uncertain. The V end lost 2 bases, the J end lost 1 base, and 7 bases lay between the germline ends. The germline gives CDR1 SGHNT, CDR2 YYREEE (reference sequence). There are 13 residues in the CDR3.

The V call is TRBV5-6, the J call TRBJ1-4; 7 bases are shared with TRBD1. V was pared by 5 bases and J by 8 bases, with 9 bases of the junction left unmatched. The CDR3 length is 14 residues. The germline CDR1 and CDR2 sequences are SGHDT and YYEEEE. The CDR3 DNA is TGTGCCAGCAGATCGACAGGGACGGGGGAAAAACTGTTTTTT. Amino acid sequence: CASRSTGTGEKLFF.

V is TRBV9 and J is TRBJ2-2; the D gene is possibly TRBD2 (6 bases). CDR1 SGDLS and CDR2 YYNGEE come from the germline V gene. Trimming took 5 bases from V and 6 from J, leaving 11 bases between them. There are 13 residues in the CDR3. The CDR3 nucleotides read TGTGCCAGCAGAGGCGGGGTAGCCGGGGAGCTGTTTTTT. Protein: CASRGGVAGELFF.

This clone was seen only a few times. At one end the junction does not follow the germline gene, possibly because of a read error. This rearrangement joins TRBV7-9 to TRBJ1-4; D remains unclear. CDR1 and CDR2 (germline): SEHNR, FQNEAQ (reference sequence). The CDR3 is made up of 14 amino acids. The CDR3 protein is CSSSLGGSVSPLFF. The CDR3 DNA is TGTTCCAGCAGCTTAGGAGGGTCTGTCTCCCCACTGTTTTTT.

This rearrangement joins TRBV5-5 to TRBJ2-1, with TRBD2 matching over 8 bases. The V and J ends lost 6 bases and 5 bases, in that order; junction bases with no gene match: 7. This CDR3 comprises 14 residues. Germline assignment: CDR1 SGHKS and CDR2 YYEKEE (reference sequence). CDR3 coding DNA: TGTGCCAGCATCCGGGGGGGCACCGACAATGAGCAGTTCTTC. Translating gives CASIRGGTDNEQFF.

This rearrangement joins TRBV5-6 to TRBJ2-1; 9 nucleotides agree with TRBD1. V lost 0 bases and J lost 6; bases outside the gene matches: 13. This CDR3 spans 18 amino acids. Germline lookup yields CDR1 SGHDT and CDR2 YYEEEE. For the CDR3, the DNA is TGTGCCAGCAGCTTGGAGAAAAGGACAGGGGTGTTCCCCAATGAGCAGTTCTTC. This sequence encodes CASSLEKRTGVFPNEQFF.

V usage is TRBV9 and J usage is TRBJ2-2, with 7 bases lining up with TRBD1. Trimming at V came to 1 base and at J to 1 base, leaving 4 bases not matched to a gene. CDR1 and CDR2 (germline): SGDLS, YYNGEE. This CDR3 contains 16 residues. The CDR3, as DNA: TGTGCCAGCAGCGTAAACCGGGACAGGAACACCGGGGAGCTGTTTTTT. This sequence encodes CASSVNRDRNTGELFF.

This chain joins TRBV2 and TRBJ2-7; maybe TRBD1 (6 bases). Germline V gene data show CDR1 as SNHLY and CDR2 as FYNNEI. Trimming removed 4 bases at V and 7 bases at J, with 14 bases between. The CDR3 covers 13 residues. The CDR3 is CASSGGPAREQYF. The CDR3, as DNA: TGTGCCAGCAGTGGGGGGCCGGCGCGGGAGCAGTACTTC.

On this clone: This CDR3 is also generated by other DNA sequences in the sample. The chain has TRBV27 and TRBJ2-5; maybe TRBD2 (5 bases). CDR3 size: 14 residues. Germline V lookup: CDR1 MNHEY, CDR2 SMNVEV (reference sequence). V shed 3 bases and J shed 2 bases, with 10 bases lying between them. The CDR3 protein is CASSFGRGQETQYF. In DNA form, the CDR3 reads TGTGCCAGCAGTTTCGGAAGAGGGCAAGAGACCCAGTACTTC.